These 20 T cell receptor beta chains share one sample of origin, sequenced in a study of blood T cell repertoires in COVID-19. The assay was immunoSEQ multiplex PCR, and TCRdb's table has in-frame clones only and misses some. In the table there are roughly 200,000 clones, approximately 80% of which are singletons. The source material was peripheral blood. The receptors here all came from a woman in her thirties or forties with COVID-19, enrolled during active disease.

This CDR3 reads CASSLSPGWVSPYEQYF. In nucleotides, the CDR3 is TGTGCCAGCAGCCTCTCCCCGGGGTGGGTATCCCCCTACGAGCAGTACTTC. V is TRBV3-1 (or the pseudogene TRBV3-2) and J is TRBJ2-7; TRBD2 is a possible D gene (5 bases). The V end was cut by 4 bases, the J end by 2 bases, with 21 bases between. This CDR3 has 17 residues. Germline V gives CDR1 LGHDT, CDR2 YNNKEL (reference sequence).

This clone was counted a few times. The CDR3 bases are TGTGCCAGTAGTATTGAGACAGGGGCTGGCTACACCTTC. This gives the protein CASSIETGAGYTF. The V call is TRBV19, the J call TRBJ1-2; 8 bases are a match to TRBD1. Germline assignment: CDR1 LNHDA and CDR2 SQIVND (reference sequence). Trimming removed 3 bases from V and 7 bases from J; junction bases left unmatched: 4. The CDR3 is 13 amino acids.

The gene calls are TRBV9 and TRBJ2-6, with D possibly matching TRBD1 (6 bases). The CDR3 is 17 residues long. The V gene lost 0 bases and the J gene lost 1 base, with 11 bases spanning the gap. From germline, CDR1 is SGDLS and CDR2 YYNGEE. CDR3 nucleotides: TGTGCCAGCAGCGTAGCGGACAGTCTTTCTGGGGCCAACGTCCTGACTTTC. It encodes CASSVADSLSGANVLTF.

This clone was detected a few times. This chain joins TRBV6-2 or TRBV6-3 and TRBJ2-5; 13 nucleotides line up with TRBD2. This CDR3 region has 18 residues. Germline CDR1 and CDR2: MNHEY and SVGEGT. Trimming took 0 bases from V and 5 from J; bases not matched to a gene: 9. The CDR3: CASSYSITSGGASETQYF. DNA for the CDR3: TGTGCCAGCAGTTACTCGATTACTAGCGGGGGGGCCTCGGAGACCCAGTACTTC.

The V call is TRBV19, the J call TRBJ1-1, with 7 bases fitting TRBD1. The ends lost 6 bases at V and 2 bases at J; junction bases unmatched: 6. This CDR3 contains 14 residues. Germline assignment: CDR1 LNHDA and CDR2 SQIVND (reference sequence). The CDR3 sequence is CASRWDSYNTEAFF. The CDR3 coding sequence is TGTGCCAGTAGATGGGACAGTTACAACACTGAAGCTTTCTTT.

This clone was observed once. V gene TRBV4-1 combines with J gene TRBJ2-3; D is unresolved. This CDR3 has 12 amino acids. Trimming cost V 5 bases and J 2 bases, with 5 bases left between them. The germline V gene encodes CDR1 MGHRA and CDR2 YSYEKL. Written as DNA, the CDR3 is TGCGCCAGCAGCTCCCACACAGATACGCAGTATTTT. Translating it yields CASSSHTDTQYF.

The chain combines TRBV19 with TRBJ2-1; 12 nucleotides match TRBD2. After removal of 6 bases from V and 4 bases from J, the junction contained 7 bases not matched to a gene. CDR3 length equals 16 residues. Germline CDR1 LNHDA, CDR2 SQIVND (reference sequence). CDR3: CASRGLAGSIYNEQFF. The CDR3 bases are TGTGCCAGTAGGGGACTAGCGGGCTCTATATACAATGAGCAGTTCTTC.

This CDR3 reads CASSSGQRNEKLFF. In DNA, the CDR3 is TGTGCCAGCAGCTCGGGACAAAGAAATGAAAAACTGTTTTTT. This chain connects TRBV5-4 to TRBJ1-4; D is perhaps TRBD1 (6 bases). CDR3 size: 14 residues. Germline values: CDR1 SGHNT, CDR2 YYREEE (reference sequence). V shed 3 bases and J shed 5 bases, with 11 bases lying between them.

CDR3 in DNA: TGCAGCGCACGAAGCAGTGTAGGAGACAGGGGGTTAGGGAACACTGAAGCTTTCTTT. It translates to CSARSSVGDRGLGNTEAFF. The V call is TRBV29-1, the J call TRBJ1-1; 9 nucleotides agree with TRBD1. This CDR3 is built from 19 residues. V shed 7 bases and J 1 base; nucleotides not matched to a gene: 22. The V gene's germline CDR1 is SQVTM and CDR2 ANQGSEA. The complete variable domain, with remaining parts taken from reference TRBV29-1 and TRBJ1-1, reads SAVISQKPSRDICQRGTSLTIQCQVDSQVTMMFWYRQQPGQSLTLIATANQGSEATYESGFVIDKFPISRPNLTFSTLTVSNMSPEDSSIYLCSARSSVGDRGLGNTEAFFGQGTRLTVV.

The chain links TRBV19 to TRBJ1-3, with D tentatively TRBD1 (5 bases). There are 14 residues in the CDR3. Germline assignment: CDR1 LNHDA and CDR2 SQIVND (reference sequence). V gave up 5 bases and J gave up 4 bases, with 12 bases separating them. In DNA form, the CDR3 reads TGTGCCAGTAGTGTCCAGACAGAAGGAAACACCATATATTTT. Amino acid sequence: CASSVQTEGNTIYF.

DNA of the CDR3: TGTGCCAGCAGTTTATCTGAGGGACAGCCCCACGGACCCCTCCACTTT. It is translated as CASSLSEGQPHGPLHF. This chain links TRBV27 with TRBJ1-6; 7 bases are a match to TRBD1. CDR1 is MNHEY, CDR2 SMNVEV, per germline (reference sequence). This CDR3 spans 16 amino acids. V shed 0 bases, J shed 12 bases, and the junction held 11 bases outside the gene matches.

This clone has only a few counts. This chain links TRBV11-2 with TRBJ2-3; D unresolved. Germline lookup yields CDR1 SGHAT and CDR2 FQNNGV. The CDR3 runs to 14 residues. Trimming stripped 1 base from V and 2 bases from J, with 7 bases between. The CDR3 bases are TGTGCCAGCAGCTTAGTCTGGCCCACAGATACGCAGTATTTT. Translated: CASSLVWPTDTQYF. Full variable domain (remainder filled in from reference TRBV11-2 and TRBJ2-3): EAGVAQSPRYKIIEKRQSVAFWCNPISGHATLYWYQQILGQGPKLLIQFQNNGVVDDSQLPKDRFSAERLKGVDSTLKIQPAKLEDSAVYLCASSLVWPTDTQYFGPGTRLTVL.

This clone has just one count. V gene TRBV2 combines with J gene TRBJ2-1; 8 bases line up with TRBD2. The CDR3 has 16 amino acids. CDR1 is SNHLY, CDR2 FYNNEI, per germline. With V trimmed by 0 bases and J by 4 bases, 5 bases remained unmatched. CDR3 protein: CASSEARASGYNEQFF. The CDR3 nucleotides read TGTGCCAGCAGTGAAGCTCGGGCTAGCGGGTACAATGAGCAGTTCTTC.

The rearrangement links TRBV14 to TRBJ2-1; 7 positions match TRBD2. V dropped 0 bases and J dropped 4; count of bases not matched to a gene: 6. The CDR3 spans 16 residues. Per the germline V gene, CDR1 is SGHDN and CDR2 is FVKESK. CDR3 DNA sequence: TGTGCCAGCAGCCAAGATTGGCGGGGGATATACAATGAGCAGTTCTTC. Protein: CASSQDWRGIYNEQFF.

This clone was recorded once. The chain combines TRBV27 with TRBJ1-2; D not resolved. Germline V gene sequence: CDR1 MNHEY, CDR2 SMNVEV (reference sequence). CDR3 length: 16 residues. The V gene lost 0 bases and the J gene lost 5 bases, with 16 bases spanning the gap. CDR3 in amino acids: CASSLSTGVGPYGYTF. In nucleotides, the CDR3 is TGTGCCAGCAGTTTATCTACGGGAGTAGGGCCTTATGGCTACACCTTC.

This clone was picked up one time. The chain couples TRBV6-5 to TRBJ1-2, with D possibly matching TRBD1 (5 bases). V lost 7 bases and J 6 bases, leaving 18 bases between the germline ends. The CDR3 consists of 14 residues. Germline V CDR1 and CDR2: MNHEY, SVGAGI. CDR3 loop: CASTPRGRADGYTF. The CDR3 coding sequence is TGTGCCAGCACCCCGCGTGGCAGGGCCGATGGCTACACCTTC.

This chain uses TRBV10-2 with TRBJ1-2; 12 nucleotides line up with TRBD1. CDR3 length equals 16 residues. V trimming: 6 bases; J trimming: 5 bases; junction bases outside the gene matches: 10. CDR1 and CDR2 (germline): WSHSY, SAAADI. The CDR3 here is CASRTGTGGGGYGYTF. The CDR3 region has the DNA TGCGCCAGCAGGACCGGGACAGGGGGCGGAGGGTATGGCTACACCTTC.

The CDR3 DNA is TGCGCCAGCAGCCAGCCCCTCGGGACAGGGTTCTATGGCTACACCTTC. Amino acid sequence: CASSQPLGTGFYGYTF. The gene calls are TRBV4-1 and TRBJ1-2, with 9 bases matching TRBD1. The V gene's germline CDR1 is MGHRA and CDR2 YSYEKL. The CDR3 consists of 16 residues. The J segment lost 4 bases and the V segment lost 3 bases, leaving 9 bases of the junction unmatched.

The count of this clone is one. The chain is built from TRBV7-8 and TRBJ2-5, with D possibly TRBD2 on 6 matching bases. The CDR3 extends over 16 amino acids. Trimming took 4 bases from V and 2 from J, leaving 17 bases between them. Germline V gene sequence: CDR1 SGHVS, CDR2 FQNEAQ. CDR3 DNA: TGTGCCAGCAGCTGGGCGATAGGGACTTTTCAAGAGACCCAGTACTTC. The encoded protein is CASSWAIGTFQETQYF.

The chain employs TRBV9 and TRBJ2-2; 7 nucleotides line up with TRBD2. The CDR3 totals 15 residues. The V gene's germline CDR1 is SGDLS and CDR2 YYNGEE. Unmatched junction bases numbered 8, after V lost 4 bases and J lost 5 bases. Here the CDR3 reads CASSPMAGVTGELFF. In DNA form, the CDR3 reads TGTGCCAGCAGCCCCATGGCGGGGGTTACCGGGGAGCTGTTTTTT.